This TCR beta chain appears in the sequencing data of a study of blood T cell repertoires in COVID-19. Background on the study: Sample material is recorded as cDNA or gDNA derived from T cells, B-cell-depleted T cells, or PBMCs.

With 1 base clipped from V and 6 bases from J, the junction kept 11 bases outside the gene matches. The CDR3 has 15 amino acids. The germline V gene encodes CDR1 GTSNPN and CDR2 SVGIG (reference sequence). Authors' analysis steps: Estimation of nucleated cell counts relied on the amplification of reference gene primers. Here immunoSEQ multiplex PCR was the method, and the copy in TCRdb shows in-frame clones only, minus some. That table furnishes V, J and clone size, whereas the DNA furnished D and trimming. The table records tens of thousands of clones, over 75% of them present only once. The chain uses TRBV30 and TRBJ1-2, with 7 bases identical to TRBD1. Input material: peripheral blood. The clonotype was recovered from a woman in her sixties or seventies with acute or convalescent COVID-19. CDR3 DNA: TGTGCCTGGAGTGGGGCATGGGACAGCCCTAATGGCTACACCTTC. It is translated as CAWSGAWDSPNGYTF.